This TCR beta chain comes out of a study of T cell responses to AZD1222 COVID-19 vaccine. Study-wide background: Second-dose schedules of about 4 or about 12 weeks were combined.

In regard to this clone: Antigen specificity is unknown.

Repertoires were generated with immunoSEQ multiplex PCR, while TCRdb's copy carries only in-frame clones and drops some. Of 85,000 to 130,000 clones listed, around nine tenths are singletons. CDR1 and CDR2 (germline): MGHDK, SYGVNS. The J segment lost 1 base and the V segment lost 8 bases, leaving 3 bases of the junction unmatched. CDR3 length: 13 residues. Findings of the study overall: Females made up more of the donors, who were largely white British, and clonal diversity may have come out too low. Elevations in Spike-specific TCR breadth and depth followed administration of two AZD1222 doses.

This clonotype originated in an adult in good health. The chain combines TRBV25-1 with TRBJ2-3, with 7 bases matching TRBD1. Sequenced material: peripheral blood, taken on day 0 of AZD1222 vaccination. Here the CDR3 reads CASLQGGTDTQYF. The CDR3 bases are TGTGCCAGCCTCCAGGGGGGCACAGATACGCAGTATTTT.